These 2 T cell receptor beta chains share one sample of origin, sequenced in a study of neoadjuvant anti-PD-1 for oral cavity cancer. The repertoire was sequenced with immunoSEQ multiplex PCR; TCRdb's copy has only in-frame clones and lacks some. The sample has 11,000 to 15,000 clones, around 70% seen once. The time point: after neoadjuvant nivolumab, at surgical resection. The input for sequencing was PBMCs, taken after nivolumab (anti-PD-1) treatment. The receptors come from a person between 40 and 85 years old with oral cavity squamous cell carcinoma.

This clone has a single count. J is TRBJ2-7 and V is TRBV29-1, with D unclear. Trimming pared 1 base from V and 6 bases from J, leaving 13 bases between. Germline V gene lookup returns CDR1 SQVTM and CDR2 ANQGSEA. The CDR3 covers 13 residues. The CDR3 loop is CSVEVATLREQYF. The CDR3 DNA sequence: TGCAGCGTTGAAGTGGCGACATTACGCGAGCAGTACTTC.

This chain connects TRBV6-5 to TRBJ1-3, with TRBD1 as a possible D gene (5 bases). The germline V gene has CDR1 MNHEY and CDR2 SVGAGI. The CDR3 length is 14 residues. V was cut by 3 bases and J by 4 bases, with 10 bases left in between. CDR3 region: CASSYGALGNTIYF. CDR3 DNA: TGTGCCAGCAGTTATGGGGCCCTAGGAAACACCATATATTTT.